This TCR beta chain was retrieved from a study of patients and donors after allogeneic stem cell transplantation. TCRdb ran MiXCR on the RT-PCR reads and lists one entry per CDR3 protein. The table has about 24,000 distinct CDR3 sequences, approximately 43% seen once. Germline lookup yields CDR1 SEHNR and CDR2 FQNEAQ (reference sequence). The CDR3 totals 11 residues. The V segment lost 4 bases and the J segment 12 bases; nucleotides outside the gene matches: 3. This clonotype has just a few counts. The receptor comes from a human donor who was either an allogeneic HSCT recipient or a stem cell or donor lymphocyte infusion donor (not recorded which). It is not recorded whose cells these are; they may come from a transplant donor. The chain uses TRBV7-9 and TRBJ1-1; 9 bases match TRBD1. Sequenced material: blood, either unsorted or a sorted T cell fraction (not recorded which). The CDR3 nucleotides read TGTGCCAGCAGCTCAGGGACAGGGCCTTTCTTT. The encoded protein is CASSSGTGPFF.